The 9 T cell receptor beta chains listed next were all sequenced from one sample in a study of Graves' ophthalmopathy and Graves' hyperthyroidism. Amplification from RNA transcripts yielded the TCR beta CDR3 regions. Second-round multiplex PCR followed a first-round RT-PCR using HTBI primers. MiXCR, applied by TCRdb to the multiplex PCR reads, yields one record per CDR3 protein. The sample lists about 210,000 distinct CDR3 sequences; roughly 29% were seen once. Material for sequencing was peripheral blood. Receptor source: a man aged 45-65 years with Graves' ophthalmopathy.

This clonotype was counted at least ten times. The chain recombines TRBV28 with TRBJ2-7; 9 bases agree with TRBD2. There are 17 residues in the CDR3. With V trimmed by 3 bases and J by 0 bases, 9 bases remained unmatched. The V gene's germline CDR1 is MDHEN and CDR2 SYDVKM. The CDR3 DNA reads TGTGCCAGCAGTTTCGGATTAGCGGGAGCCAGCTCCTACGAGCAGTACTTC. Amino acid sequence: CASSFGLAGASSYEQYF.

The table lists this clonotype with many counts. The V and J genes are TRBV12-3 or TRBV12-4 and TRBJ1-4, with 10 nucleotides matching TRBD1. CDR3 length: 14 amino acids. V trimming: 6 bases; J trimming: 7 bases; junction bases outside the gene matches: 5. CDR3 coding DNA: TGTGCCAGCAGGCCGACAGGGGGCGTTGAAAAACTGTTTTTT. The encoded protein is CASRPTGGVEKLFF.

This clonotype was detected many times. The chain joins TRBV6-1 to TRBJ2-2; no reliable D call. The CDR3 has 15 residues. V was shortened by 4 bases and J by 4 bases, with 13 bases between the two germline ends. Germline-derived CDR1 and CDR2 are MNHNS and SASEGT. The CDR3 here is CASSALQGITGELFF. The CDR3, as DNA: TGTGCCAGCAGTGCGCTACAAGGAATCACCGGGGAGCTGTTTTTT.

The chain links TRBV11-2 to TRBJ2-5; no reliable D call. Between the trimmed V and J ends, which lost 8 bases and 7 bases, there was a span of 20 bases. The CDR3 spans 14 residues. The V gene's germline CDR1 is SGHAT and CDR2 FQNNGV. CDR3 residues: CASLGVGKSGTQYF. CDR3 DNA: TGTGCCAGCCTTGGCGTGGGGAAATCGGGGACCCAGTACTTC.

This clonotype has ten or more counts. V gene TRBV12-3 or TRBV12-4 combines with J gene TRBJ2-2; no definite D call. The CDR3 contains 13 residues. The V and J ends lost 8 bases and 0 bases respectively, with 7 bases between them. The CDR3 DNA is TGTGCCAGCTGTGCTGCGAACACCGGGGAGCTGTTTTTT. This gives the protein CASCAANTGELFF.

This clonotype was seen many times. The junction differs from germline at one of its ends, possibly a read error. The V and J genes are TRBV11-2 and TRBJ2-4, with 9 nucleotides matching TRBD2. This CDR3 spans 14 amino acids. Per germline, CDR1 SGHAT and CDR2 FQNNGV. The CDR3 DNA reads TGTGCCAGCAGCTCATATCAATCTAGCGGGACCCCTAACTTC. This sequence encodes CASSSYQSSGTPNF.

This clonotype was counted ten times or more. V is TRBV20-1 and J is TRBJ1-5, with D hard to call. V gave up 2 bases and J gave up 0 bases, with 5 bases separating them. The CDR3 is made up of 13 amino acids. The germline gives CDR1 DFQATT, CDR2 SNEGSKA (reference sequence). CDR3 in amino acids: CSARQDSNQPQHF. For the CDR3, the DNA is TGCAGTGCTAGACAGGATAGCAATCAGCCCCAGCATTTT.

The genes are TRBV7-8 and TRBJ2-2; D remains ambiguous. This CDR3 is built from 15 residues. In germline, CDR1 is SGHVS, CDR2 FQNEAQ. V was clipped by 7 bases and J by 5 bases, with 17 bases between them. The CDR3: CASKITWGLTGELFF. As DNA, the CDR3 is TGTGCCAGCAAGATTACATGGGGTTTGACCGGGGAGCTGTTTTTT.

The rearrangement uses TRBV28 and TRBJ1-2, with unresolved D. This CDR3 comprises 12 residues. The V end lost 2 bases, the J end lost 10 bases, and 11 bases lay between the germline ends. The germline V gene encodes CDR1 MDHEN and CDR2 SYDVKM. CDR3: CASSLSTRDYTF. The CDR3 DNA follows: TGTGCCAGCAGTTTAAGTACCCGTGACTACACCTTC.